A selection of T cell receptor beta chains follows, all from one sample in a study of identical twins. TCRdb independently ran MiXCR on the 5' RACE reads; one entry per CDR3 protein. The sample includes 200,000 to 250,000 distinct CDR3 sequences, about 7.3% of them seen just once. These same data were also listed under a study on yellow fever vaccine responses in identical twins.

Sequencing was done on a sample of memory (CD45RO+) T cells sorted from blood. All receptors derive from a woman younger than 30 in good health. Both conserved end residues are part of each CDR3. The order of the fields is V gene, clone size, CDR3 length, J gene, CDR3 protein. Clone size is not always given. Where it is, it says once, few, many or a class for expanded clones.

>TRBV6-1|.|16|TRBJ2-1
CASSPLHGQGANEQFF
>TRBV5-1|few|14|TRBJ2-3
CASSQGGSTDTQYF
>TRBV5-1|many|14|TRBJ2-5
CASSPGHPGETQYF
>TRBV5-6|.|14|TRBJ2-2
CASSPGLISGELFF
>TRBV18|.|14|TRBJ2-7
CASSKPDGPYEQYF
>TRBV10-3|many|13|TRBJ2-2
CAIPGRYTGELFF
>TRBV5-1|many|16|TRBJ2-5
CASSLAHGTGEETQYF
>TRBV14|many|15|TRBJ1-1
CASSQVPLLRTEAFF
>TRBV12-3/TRBV12-4|many|15|TRBJ2-5
CASRTFVPYQETQYF
>TRBV5-4|.|21|TRBJ2-1
CASSFAGDYLFSPSSYNEQFF
>TRBV12-3/TRBV12-4|many|15|TRBJ1-4
CASSLAGQGNEKLFF
>TRBV7-6|.|16|TRBJ2-7
CASSSDVLAATYEQYF
>TRBV6-1|many|15|TRBJ1-4
CASRETRVINEKLFF
>TRBV3-1|many|14|TRBJ2-5
CASSQEYRAETQYF
>TRBV6-6|.|13|TRBJ2-5
CASAGGAVETQYF
>TRBV6-6|.|12|TRBJ2-5
CASSYATGTQYF
>TRBV10-3|many|16|TRBJ2-1
CAISENVGSGSNEQFF
>TRBV25-1|.|14|TRBJ2-7
CASSEGVERYEQYF
>TRBV18|few|16|TRBJ1-4
CASSLYGQSAWEKLFF
>TRBV5-1|many|17|TRBJ2-1
CASSRTSGGPSYNEQFF
>TRBV18|.|16|TRBJ2-7
CASSPGLAGLAYEQYF
>TRBV15|few|13|TRBJ2-3
CATSRTPFDPQYF
>TRBV20-1|few|12|TRBJ2-5
CSASGGRETQYF
>TRBV28|.|15|TRBJ2-5
CASSPSGHDPETQYF
>TRBV6-1|few|13|TRBJ1-6
CASRGPGRAPLHF
>TRBV7-9|many|13|TRBJ2-3
CASSLAGELTQYF
>TRBV25-1|few|15|TRBJ2-7
CASSEPSSGTKEQYF
>TRBV12-3/TRBV12-4|.|12|TRBJ2-1
CATRLAYNEQFF
>TRBV12-3/TRBV12-4|once|13|TRBJ2-5
CASTLGGRETQYF
>TRBV3-1|.|14|TRBJ2-2
CASSQQQYTGELFF
>TRBV7-2|few|14|TRBJ2-2
CASSRAGGVGELFF
>TRBV6-1|few|15|TRBJ2-1
CASSAGGTYNNEQFF
>TRBV6-2/TRBV6-3|few|14|TRBJ2-1
CASLGELQGNEQFF
>TRBV20-1|.|14|TRBJ1-5
CSARESLGIQPQHF
>TRBV18|many|13|TRBJ2-7
CASSPTGSYEQYF
>TRBV18|many|14|TRBJ2-3
CASSPGRMADTQYF
>TRBV5-1|many|14|TRBJ2-2
CASTREQNTGELFF
>TRBV5-1|.|15|TRBJ2-3
CASSLVGRATDTQYF
>TRBV5-1|.|13|TRBJ2-1
CASSLNHDYEQFF
>TRBV10-3|few|16|TRBJ2-1
CAISEGDRITYNEQFF
>TRBV21-1|many|16|TRBJ2-1
CASSFVCSGGGNEQFF
>TRBV7-9|few|15|TRBJ2-1
CASSLLAASYNEQFF
>TRBV7-3|few|13|TRBJ2-1
CASSSSLTSGKFF
>TRBV20-1|.|15|TRBJ2-1
CSARDYVGLSNEQFF
>TRBV3-1|many|16|TRBJ2-5
CASSHRRGAGEETQYF
>TRBV7-6|.|14|TRBJ2-1
CASSLGAGANEQFF
>TRBV6-1|.|15|TRBJ1-4
CASSELTGGGEKLFF
>TRBV20-1|.|15|TRBJ2-1
CSAAQDRGQANEQFF
>TRBV7-9|many|13|TRBJ2-5
CASSLRSRETQYF
>TRBV28|many|17|TRBJ2-3
CASSSFRGAWGTDTQYF
>TRBV6-1|.|14|TRBJ1-5
CASSRTTADQPQHF
>TRBV3-1|.|15|TRBJ2-1
CASSRERLGLDEQFF
>TRBV5-6|many|17|TRBJ2-2
CASSAKWGTSGTGELFF
>TRBV5-6|many|16|TRBJ2-5
CASSLKVQGLGETQYF
>TRBV10-3|many|16|TRBJ2-3
CAISESPASGGDTQYF
>TRBV6-5|few|15|TRBJ1-1
CASISWGKGNTEAFF
>TRBV20-1|.|15|TRBJ2-5
CSARDGATRGETQYF
>TRBV7-8|.|15|TRBJ2-7
CASSLVGTGSYEQYF
>TRBV3-1|.|15|TRBJ2-7
CASSQDWGWDYEQYF
>TRBV28|many|17|TRBJ2-4
CASSHSGQGLAKNIQYF